These 15 T cell receptor beta chains came from one sample sequenced in a study of T-cell memory formation after mild COVID-19. TCRdb re-called the 5' RACE reads with MiXCR, one entry per CDR3 protein. Of about 55,000 distinct CDR3 sequences in the sample, approximately 9.5% were seen once. The sequenced sample consisted of PBMCs or a T cell subset sorted from them (not recorded which). The receptors were gathered from a man between 18 and 29 years old who had mild COVID-19 (a few samples of this study predate the infection). Cell type and time point are not known.

This clonotype was seen only a few times. The rearrangement joins TRBV6-2 or TRBV6-3 to TRBJ2-3; tentative D call: TRBD1 (6 bases). Germline values: CDR1 MNHEY, CDR2 SVGEGT. V was trimmed by 7 bases and J by 2 bases, leaving 13 bases between them. The CDR3 extends over 14 amino acids. In DNA, the CDR3 is TGTGCCAGCACGCAGGGGCTCACCACAGATACGCAGTATTTT. Protein: CASTQGLTTDTQYF.

V gene TRBV4-1 combines with J gene TRBJ2-1; D not certain. The CDR3 consists of 12 residues. The germline gives CDR1 MGHRA, CDR2 YSYEKL. V lost 8 bases and J lost 1, with 6 bases in between. As DNA, the CDR3 is TGCGCCAGCCGCGGATCCTACAATGAGCAGTTCTTC. Residues: CASRGSYNEQFF.

This clonotype was found a few times. The chain is built from TRBV7-3 and TRBJ2-1, with D possibly TRBD1 on 5 matching bases. The CDR3 extends over 15 amino acids. Germline V gives CDR1 SGHTA, CDR2 FQGTGA. V lost 5 bases and J lost 1, with 12 bases in between. The DNA for the CDR3 is TGTGCCAGCAGCCTCCAGGGTTCTTCCTACAATGAGCAGTTCTTC. Its translation is CASSLQGSSYNEQFF.

This sequence joins TRBV5-1 and TRBJ2-5, with 8 positions matching TRBD2. The V segment lost 3 bases and the J segment 7 bases; nucleotides outside the gene matches: 11. The CDR3 is 15 amino acids. Germline values: CDR1 SGHRS, CDR2 YFSETQ. The CDR3 nucleotides read TGCGCCAGCAGCTCCGACATAGCGGGGCAGGGGACCCAGTACTTC. It encodes CASSSDIAGQGTQYF.

The chain joins TRBV5-1 to TRBJ1-1; no firm D call. V was pared by 4 bases and J by 8 bases, with 12 bases between. CDR1 and CDR2 from the germline V gene are SGHRS and YFSETQ. The CDR3 is 12 residues long. The DNA of the CDR3 is TGCGCCAGCAGCCCAGGAGGGAGGGAAGCTTTCTTT. Its protein product is CASSPGGREAFF.

This clonotype was seen a handful of times. The J gene is TRBJ2-3, the V gene TRBV24-1; tentatively, D is TRBD1 (6 bases). Trimming took 9 bases from V and 14 from J, leaving 20 bases between them. This CDR3 is built from 12 residues. The germline V gene encodes CDR1 KGHDR and CDR2 SFDVKD. The CDR3 loop is CATWLRGRVGYF. The CDR3 DNA reads TGTGCCACCTGGCTCAGGGGCAGGGTGGGGTATTTT.

This clonotype was counted ten times or more. The chain is built from TRBV7-3 and TRBJ1-1, with 8 bases matching TRBD1. From germline, CDR1 is SGHTA and CDR2 FQGTGA. CDR3 size: 13 residues. V lost 5 bases, J lost 3 bases, and 2 bases stayed unmatched. The CDR3 reads CASSVQGDTEAFF. In DNA form, the CDR3 reads TGTGCCAGCAGCGTACAGGGGGACACTGAAGCTTTCTTT.

Many counts were recorded for this clonotype. The chain joins TRBV18 to TRBJ2-1; a weak D match, TRBD1 (6 bases). Germline V lookup: CDR1 KGHSH, CDR2 LQKENI. The CDR3 totals 13 residues. V was shortened by 0 bases and J by 11 bases, with 11 bases between the two germline ends. This CDR3 reads CASSPPGAGQQFF. CDR3 nucleotide sequence: TGTGCCAGCTCACCACCGGGGGCAGGGCAGCAGTTCTTC.

This clonotype has just a few counts. A read error may produce the germline difference seen at one junction end. V usage is TRBV12-3 or TRBV12-4 and J usage is TRBJ1-2, with a possible D match to TRBD1 (5 bases). This CDR3 spans 15 amino acids. The CDR3 nucleotides are TGTGTCAGCAGCTCCATGCAGGGTGACGCCTATGGCTACACCTTC. Protein sequence: CVSSSMQGDAYGYTF.

V and J are TRBV5-1 and TRBJ1-1; D is perhaps TRBD1 (5 bases). V gave up 4 bases and J gave up 7 bases, with 20 bases separating them. CDR3 length: 15 amino acids. Germline loops: CDR1 SGHRS, CDR2 YFSETQ. Written as DNA, the CDR3 is TGCGCCAGCAGCGCGGGACTTAATTTTGGGGATGAAGCTTTCTTT. This encodes CASSAGLNFGDEAFF.

This clonotype was seen repeatedly, ten times or more. CDR3 in DNA: TGTGCCAGCAGCCCTGGCCCTCCGGGTGGCACTGAAGCTTTCTTT. Translated, it gives CASSPGPPGGTEAFF. The rearrangement links TRBV5-5 to TRBJ1-1; D is undetermined. Per germline, CDR1 SGHKS and CDR2 YYEKEE (reference sequence). The CDR3 loop spans 15 amino acids. Deletions cut 4 bases from V and 4 bases from J, with 17 bases between. Complete variable domain (other parts from reference TRBV5-5 and TRBJ1-1): DAGVTQSPTHLIKTRGQQVTLRCSPISGHKSVSWYQQVLGQGPQFIFQYYEKEERGRGNFPDRFSARQFPNYSSELNVNALLLGDSALYLCASSPGPPGGTEAFFGQGTRLTVV.

This clonotype was seen only a few times. The J gene is TRBJ2-3, the V gene TRBV12-3 or TRBV12-4; 7 positions agree with TRBD1. V was clipped by 6 bases and J by 3 bases; unmatched bases: 6. CDR3 length: 14 residues. Here the CDR3 reads CASRTGQPTDTQYF. In DNA form, the CDR3 reads TGTGCCAGCAGGACGGGACAGCCTACAGATACGCAGTATTTT.

This clonotype has ten or more counts. The chain is built from TRBV7-2 and TRBJ2-7; the match to TRBD1 covers 7 bases. Germline V CDR1 and CDR2: SGHTA, FQGNSA. The CDR3 covers 17 residues. With V trimmed by 2 bases and J by 1 base, 11 bases remained unmatched. CDR3 bases: TGTGCCAGCAGCTTAAGTTACTCCGGGACAGTATCCTACGAGCAGTACTTC. Its translation: CASSLSYSGTVSYEQYF.

This clonotype was counted ten times or more. The V and J genes are TRBV4-3 and TRBJ1-6; D uncertain. Germline V lookup: CDR1 LGHNA, CDR2 YSLEER. The ends were cut back, 0 bases at V and 3 bases at J, with 3 bases in the middle. The CDR3 is 14 amino acids. CDR3 nucleotides: TGCGCCAGCAGCCAAGAGGACTATAATTCACCCCTCCACTTT. Its protein product is CASSQEDYNSPLHF.

This clonotype has just a few counts. The chain recombines TRBV10-3 with TRBJ2-3, with 7 bases fitting TRBD2. V shed 3 bases, J shed 5 bases, and the junction held 2 bases outside the gene matches. This CDR3 region has 13 residues. Per germline, CDR1 ENHRY and CDR2 SYGVKD. The CDR3 spells CAISDVAGDTQYF. CDR3 bases: TGTGCCATCAGTGACGTAGCGGGAGATACGCAGTATTTT.